The following is a T cell receptor beta chain sequence with its context. This sample was taken from a study of OX40 agonist ivuxolimab in advanced cancers. Across the study: Those enrolled were 82.7% male, with a mean age of 60 years and ages from about 20 to 85.

The CDR3 has 17 amino acids. V lost 9 bases and J lost 0, with 22 bases in between. CDR1 and CDR2 from the germline V gene are ENHRY and SYGVKD. Clones were read by immunoSEQ multiplex PCR, and TCRdb kept only the in-frame ones, dropping some. The data show tens of thousands of clones, roughly nine tenths seen once. The material was CD4+ or CD8+ T cells sorted from blood, obtained in a trial of the OX40 agonist ivuxolimab. The receptor was derived from an adult with an advanced solid tumor such as melanoma, head and neck, liver or kidney cancer. The chain combines TRBV10-3 with TRBJ2-3, with D tentatively TRBD2 (6 bases). The CDR3: CAIGREDLARSTDTQYF. CDR3 coding DNA: TGTGCCATAGGACGCGAGGATCTAGCGAGAAGCACAGATACGCAGTATTTT.